Following are 3 T cell receptor beta chains from one sample sequenced in a study of beta chain features in type 1 diabetes. Reverse transcription of all isolated RNA meant that expressed TCRB transcripts were sequenced. TCRdb's copy holds only in-frame clones and misses some; the assay was immunoSEQ multiplex PCR. The sample consists of around 44,000 clones, about half of them appearing once. Sample: stem cell memory CD4+ T cells from blood. These receptors came from a woman in her twenties or thirties in good health.

The chain combines TRBV28 with TRBJ1-4, with D tentatively TRBD1 (6 bases). The CDR3 contains 15 residues. Germline V gene sequence: CDR1 MDHEN, CDR2 SYDVKM. Trimming shortened V by 5 bases and J by 8 bases, and 18 bases separated the two germline ends. DNA for the CDR3: TGTGCCAGCAGTCTCGACAGGCTCAATGTAGAAAAACTGTTTTTT. Residues: CASSLDRLNVEKLFF.

The V call is TRBV5-4, the J call TRBJ2-2, with D possibly being TRBD2 (6 bases). Between the trimmed V and J ends, which lost 0 bases and 1 base, there was a span of 10 bases. This CDR3 comprises 16 residues. The germline V gene has CDR1 SGHNT and CDR2 YYREEE (reference sequence). Written as DNA, the CDR3 is TGTGCCAGCAGCTTGGGCGGGGCGCTGAACACCGGGGAGCTGTTTTTT. This sequence encodes CASSLGGALNTGELFF.

The rearrangement links TRBV28 to TRBJ2-3; D gene ambiguous. CDR3 length: 11 residues. V shed 9 bases and J shed 5 bases, with 9 bases lying between them. The germline CDR1 and CDR2 sequences are MDHEN and SYDVKM. The CDR3 DNA reads as TGTGCCAGTCTCACTGGAGATACGCAGTATTTT. It translates to CASLTGDTQYF.